Here is one T cell receptor beta chain with its context. Its antigen is currently unknown. The data are from a study of blood T cells in healthy people across ages. Findings and limits, study-wide: The lack of PBMC sorting stopped any conclusive naive versus antigen-experienced comparison. Getting older went along with TCR beta diversity per million T cells dropping roughly linearly.

A second PCR, run for roughly 7 to 12 cycles, used a sample-barcoded 5' primer plus a J-beta primer mix. Every cDNA was tagged by a template-switch adaptor with 12 random nucleotides. TCRdb re-called the 5' RACE reads with MiXCR, one entry per CDR3 protein. The repertoire consists of approximately 1,700,000 distinct CDR3 sequences, with roughly 43% occurring once and the leading ten covering 20% to 25%. Drawn from each donor were roughly 10 milliliters of peripheral blood. This CDR3 comprises 16 residues. Germline CDR1 is SGDLS and CDR2 is YYNGEE. Trimming took 4 bases from V and 0 from J; bases not matched to a gene: 6.

V gene TRBV9 combines with J gene TRBJ1-2; TRBD1 matches 10 bases. The sequence was obtained from a human donor in good health. Source material: blood. DNA for the CDR3: TGTGCCAGCAGCCCGTTAGGGACAGGGGCTAACTATGGCTACACCTTC. It yields the protein CASSPLGTGANYGYTF.